This TCR beta chain is from a study of shared clonotypes between healthy human individuals. Naive CD8 cells lacked CD45RO, underwent positive selection for CCR7 and left out terminally differentiated effector memory CD45RA+ cells. In the authors' methods: From ImmunoSEQ came sequences covering only the junction and carrying no quality scores, so filtering differed. Clones were read by immunoSEQ multiplex PCR, and TCRdb kept only the in-frame ones, dropping some. Clonal size and the V and J genes are those of that table, whereas D and trimming came from the DNA. The table includes some 2.1 million clones, 93% detected once. With regard to this clone: The antigen is undetermined.

General study results and limits: Enrolling few donors narrowed the genetic and exposure-history diversity that was represented. Memory subsets generally showed smaller estimated richness than naive subsets did.

Germline loops: CDR1 LNHDA, CDR2 SQIVND (reference sequence). The V and J ends lost 3 bases and 4 bases respectively, with 9 bases between them. CDR3 size: 13 residues. Sequencing was performed on naive CD8+ T cells from PBMCs. This receptor was identified in a young man in good health. Some clones in this sample may be carry-over from other donors' samples. The chain joins TRBV19 to TRBJ1-1; D unresolved. The CDR3 here is CASSIWGSTEAFF. The CDR3 DNA reads as TGTGCCAGTAGTATCTGGGGTTCCACTGAAGCTTTCTTT.